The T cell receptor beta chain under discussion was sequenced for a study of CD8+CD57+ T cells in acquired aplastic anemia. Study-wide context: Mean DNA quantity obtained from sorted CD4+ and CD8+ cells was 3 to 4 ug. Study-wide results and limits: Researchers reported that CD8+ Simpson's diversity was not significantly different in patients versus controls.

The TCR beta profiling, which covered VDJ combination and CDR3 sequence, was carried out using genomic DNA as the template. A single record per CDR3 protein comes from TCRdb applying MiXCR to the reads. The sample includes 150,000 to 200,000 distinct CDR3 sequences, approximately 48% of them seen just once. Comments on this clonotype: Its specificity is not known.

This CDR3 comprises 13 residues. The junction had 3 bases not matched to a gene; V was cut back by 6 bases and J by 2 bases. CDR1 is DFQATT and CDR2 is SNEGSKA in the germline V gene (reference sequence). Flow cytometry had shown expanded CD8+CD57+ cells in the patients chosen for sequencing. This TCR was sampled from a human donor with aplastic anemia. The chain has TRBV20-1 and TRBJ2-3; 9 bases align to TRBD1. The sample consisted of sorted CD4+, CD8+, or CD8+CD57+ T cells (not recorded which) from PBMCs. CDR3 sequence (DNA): TGCAGTGCCGGGACAGGGAACACAGATACGCAGTATTTT. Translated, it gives CSAGTGNTDTQYF.